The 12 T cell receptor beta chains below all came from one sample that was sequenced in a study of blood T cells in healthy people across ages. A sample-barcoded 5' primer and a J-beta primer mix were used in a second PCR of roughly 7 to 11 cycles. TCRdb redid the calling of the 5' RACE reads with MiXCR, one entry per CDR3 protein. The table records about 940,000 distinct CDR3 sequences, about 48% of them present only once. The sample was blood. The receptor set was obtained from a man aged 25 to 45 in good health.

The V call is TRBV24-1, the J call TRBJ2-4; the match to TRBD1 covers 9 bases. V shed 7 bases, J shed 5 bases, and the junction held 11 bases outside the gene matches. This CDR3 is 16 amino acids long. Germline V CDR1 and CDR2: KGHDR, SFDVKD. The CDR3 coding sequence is TGTGCCACCAGCCACAGCGGGACAGGGCGGCAAAACATTCAGTACTTC. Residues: CATSHSGTGRQNIQYF.

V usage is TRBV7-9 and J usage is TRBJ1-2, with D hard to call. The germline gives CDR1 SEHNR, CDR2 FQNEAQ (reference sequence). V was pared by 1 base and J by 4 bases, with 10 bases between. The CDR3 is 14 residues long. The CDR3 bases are TGTGCCAGCAGCTTAGACGGGATACCCTATGGCTACACCTTC. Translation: CASSLDGIPYGYTF.

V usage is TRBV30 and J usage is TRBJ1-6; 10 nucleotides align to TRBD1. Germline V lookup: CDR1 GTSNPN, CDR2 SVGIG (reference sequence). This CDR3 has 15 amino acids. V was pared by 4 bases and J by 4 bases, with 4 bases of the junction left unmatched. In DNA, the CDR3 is TGTGCCTGGACCGGACAGGGGGGGTATAATTCACCCCTCCACTTT. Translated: CAWTGQGGYNSPLHF.

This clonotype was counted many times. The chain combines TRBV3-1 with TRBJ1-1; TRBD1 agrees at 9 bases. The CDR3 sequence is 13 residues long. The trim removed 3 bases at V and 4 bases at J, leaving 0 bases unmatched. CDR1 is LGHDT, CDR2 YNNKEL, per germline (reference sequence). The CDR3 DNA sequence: TGTGCCAGCAGCCAGGGACAGGGCACTGAAGCTTTCTTT. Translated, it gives CASSQGQGTEAFF.

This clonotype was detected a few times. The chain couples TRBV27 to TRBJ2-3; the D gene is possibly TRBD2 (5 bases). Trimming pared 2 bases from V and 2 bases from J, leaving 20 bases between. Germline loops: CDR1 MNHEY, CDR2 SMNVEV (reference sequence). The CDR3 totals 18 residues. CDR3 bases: TGTGCCAGCAGTTTAAGTGCCCCCAGCGGCCCATTCACAGATACGCAGTATTTT. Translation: CASSLSAPSGPFTDTQYF.

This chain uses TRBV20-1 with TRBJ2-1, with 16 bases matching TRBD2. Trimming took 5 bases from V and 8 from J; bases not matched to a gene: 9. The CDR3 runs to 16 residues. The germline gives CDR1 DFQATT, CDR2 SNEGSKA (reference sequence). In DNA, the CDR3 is TGCAGTGCTTCCGGGACTAGCGGGGGGGCCTGGGATGAGCAGTTCTTC. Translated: CSASGTSGGAWDEQFF.

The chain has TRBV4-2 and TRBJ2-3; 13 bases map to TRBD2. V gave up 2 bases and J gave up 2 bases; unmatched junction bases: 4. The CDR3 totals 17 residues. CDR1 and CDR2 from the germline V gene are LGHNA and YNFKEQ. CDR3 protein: CASSQTGLAGTTDTQYF. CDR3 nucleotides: TGTGCCAGCAGCCAAACGGGACTAGCGGGAACCACAGATACGCAGTATTTT.

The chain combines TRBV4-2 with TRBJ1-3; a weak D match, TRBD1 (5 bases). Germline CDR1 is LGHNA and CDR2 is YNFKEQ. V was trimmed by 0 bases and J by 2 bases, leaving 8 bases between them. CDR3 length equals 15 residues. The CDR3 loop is CASSQDPGTGNTIYF. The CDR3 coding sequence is TGTGCCAGCAGCCAAGATCCAGGGACTGGAAACACCATATATTTT.

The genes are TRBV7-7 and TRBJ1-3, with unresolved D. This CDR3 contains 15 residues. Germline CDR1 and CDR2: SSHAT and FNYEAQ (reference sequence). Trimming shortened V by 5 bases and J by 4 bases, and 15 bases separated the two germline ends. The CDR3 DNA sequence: TGTGCCAGCAGCATAGACTCGGGCGGCGGAAACACCATATATTTT. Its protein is CASSIDSGGGNTIYF.

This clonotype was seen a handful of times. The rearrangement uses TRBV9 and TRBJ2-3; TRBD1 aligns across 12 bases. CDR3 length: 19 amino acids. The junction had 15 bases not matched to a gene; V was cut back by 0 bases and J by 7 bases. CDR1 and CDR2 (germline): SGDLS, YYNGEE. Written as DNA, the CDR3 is TGTGCCAGCAGCGTAGAGCCTCCCGGGACAGGGGGCCACGTCAATACGCAGTATTTT. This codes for CASSVEPPGTGGHVNTQYF.

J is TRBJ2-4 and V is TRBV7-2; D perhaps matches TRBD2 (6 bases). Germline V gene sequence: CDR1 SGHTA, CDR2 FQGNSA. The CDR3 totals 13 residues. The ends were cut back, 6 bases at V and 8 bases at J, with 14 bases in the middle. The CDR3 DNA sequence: TGTGCCAGCAGAAAAGCGGGTTGGCACATTCAGTACTTC. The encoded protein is CASRKAGWHIQYF.

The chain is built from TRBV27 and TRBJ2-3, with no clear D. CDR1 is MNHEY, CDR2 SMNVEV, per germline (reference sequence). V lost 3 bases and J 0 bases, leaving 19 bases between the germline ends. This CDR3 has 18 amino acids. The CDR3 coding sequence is TGTGCCAGCAGTTTGGGTGGGCGAGCGCGAGTCAGCACAGATACGCAGTATTTT. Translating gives CASSLGGRARVSTDTQYF.